A selection of T cell receptor beta chains follows, all from one sample in a study of blood T cell repertoires in COVID-19. Profiled with immunoSEQ multiplex PCR; TCRdb holds only in-frame clones, not every one. In the table there are under 450,000 clones, about 88% of which are singletons. Sequencing used peripheral blood. These TCRs come from a woman aged 60 to 75 with COVID-19, enrolled during active disease. The CDR3 runs from the conserved cysteine through the conserved F or W. A D gene is named only where the DNA matches it firmly. The size entry is marked missing in some rows and otherwise reads once, few, many or a size class.

D: -
size: -
V: TRBV2
J: TRBJ1-2
DNA: TGTGCCAGCCCGGGGTCCTATGGCTACACCTTC
CDR3: CASPGSYGYTF

D: -
size: -
V: TRBV9
J: TRBJ2-5
DNA: TGTGCCAGCAGCCCACCCCGGGGAGGCGAGACCCAGTACTTC
CDR3: CASSPPRGGETQYF

D: -
size: once
V: TRBV11-2
J: TRBJ1-2
DNA: TGTGCCAGCAGCTTATCCGCAGGGGAGGGCTACACCTTC
CDR3: CASSLSAGEGYTF

D: -
size: -
V: TRBV5-1
J: TRBJ2-5
DNA: TGCGCCAGCAGCTTTACGGAAGAGACCCAGTACTTC
CDR3: CASSFTEETQYF

D: TRBD2
size: -
V: TRBV5-1
J: TRBJ2-5
DNA: TGCGCCAGCAGCTCGGGACTAGCGGGGGTTTACCAAGAGACCCAGTACTTC
CDR3: CASSSGLAGVYQETQYF

D: -
size: -
V: TRBV19
J: TRBJ1-2
DNA: TGTGCCAGTAGTACCGACCGGGACACTGGCTACACCTTC
CDR3: CASSTDRDTGYTF

D: TRBD1
size: -
V: TRBV5-6
J: TRBJ2-5
DNA: TGTGCCAGCAGCCAGCCCGGGACAGCCCAAGAGACCCAGTACTTC
CDR3: CASSQPGTAQETQYF

D: TRBD1
size: -
V: TRBV24-1
J: TRBJ2-5
DNA: TGTGCCACCAGTGATTTTACCCAGGGGGCAGGGGAGACCCAGTACTTC
CDR3: CATSDFTQGAGETQYF

D: -
size: -
V: TRBV10-3
J: TRBJ1-3
DNA: TGTGCCATCAGTGATGGGAGGTTTGGAAACACCATATATTTT
CDR3: CAISDGRFGNTIYF

D: -
size: -
V: TRBV5-4
J: TRBJ1-2
DNA: TGTGCCAGCAGCTTGTCAGGGAACGCTAACTATGGCTACACCTTC
CDR3: CASSLSGNANYGYTF

D: -
size: once
V: TRBV2
J: TRBJ1-2
DNA: TGTGCCAGCAAGGAGAGTCGGGGTGATGGCTACACCTTC
CDR3: CASKESRGDGYTF

D: -
size: -
V: TRBV11-2
J: TRBJ1-2
DNA: TGTGCCAGCAGCTTAAGCGGGAGTATTATCTACACCTTC
CDR3: CASSLSGSIIYTF

D: -
size: -
V: TRBV27
J: TRBJ1-6
DNA: TGTGCCAGCAGTCCGCCGGACAGTAATTCACCCCTCCACTTT
CDR3: CASSPPDSNSPLHF

D: -
size: -
V: TRBV10-3
J: TRBJ2-1
DNA: TGTGCCACCCGGGGGGCCCTCTACAATGAGCAGTTCTTC
CDR3: CATRGALYNEQFF

D: -
size: few
V: TRBV7-9
J: TRBJ2-7
DNA: TGTGCCAGCACGGACAGTACCTACGAGCAGTACTTC
CDR3: CASTDSTYEQYF

D: -
size: -
V: TRBV6-6
J: TRBJ2-1
DNA: TGTGCCAGCAGCCCAGGAACCTACAATGAGCAGTTCTTC
CDR3: CASSPGTYNEQFF

D: -
size: -
V: TRBV6-1
J: TRBJ1-5
DNA: TGTGCCAGCAGGGAAGTTAGTTTTACTCAGCCCCAGCATTTT
CDR3: CASREVSFTQPQHF

D: TRBD1
size: -
V: TRBV2
J: TRBJ1-5
DNA: TGTGCCAGCAGTGCTTCCCAGGGGGGACGCCTGAAACAGCCCCAGCATTTT
CDR3: CASSASQGGRLKQPQHF

D: -
size: -
V: TRBV10-3
J: TRBJ1-1
DNA: TGTGCCATCAGTGTTACAGGGCCCACTGAAGCTTTCTTT
CDR3: CAISVTGPTEAFF

D: -
size: -
V: TRBV9
J: TRBJ1-1
DNA: TGTGCCAGCAGCGTGACACAGAACACTGAAGCTTTCTTT
CDR3: CASSVTQNTEAFF

D: -
size: -
V: TRBV5-1
J: TRBJ2-2
DNA: TGCGCCAGCAGCTTGGGACAGAACACCGGGGAGCTGTTTTTT
CDR3: CASSLGQNTGELFF

D: -
size: -
V: TRBV6-2/TRBV6-3
J: TRBJ1-1
DNA: TGTGCCAGCAGCCGACAAACGGGGGAAGCTTTCTTT
CDR3: CASSRQTGEAFF

D: TRBD1
size: -
V: TRBV5-5
J: TRBJ1-5
DNA: TGTGCCAGCAGCTACGCCGACAGGGGGCCCCAGCATTTT
CDR3: CASSYADRGPQHF

D: TRBD2
size: -
V: TRBV30
J: TRBJ2-3
DNA: TGTGCCTGGAGTAAAAGCGGGGGGCGCACAGATACGCAGTATTTT
CDR3: CAWSKSGGRTDTQYF

D: TRBD1
size: -
V: TRBV6-2/TRBV6-3
J: TRBJ1-3
DNA: TGTGCCAGCAGTCAAGACAGGGGACGCTCTGGAAACACCATATATTTT
CDR3: CASSQDRGRSGNTIYF

D: -
size: -
V: TRBV7-2
J: TRBJ2-7
DNA: TGTGCCAGCAGCTCCCTCGGGGGGCACGAGCAGTACTTC
CDR3: CASSSLGGHEQYF

D: TRBD2
size: -
V: TRBV11-3
J: TRBJ2-5
DNA: TGTGCCAGCAGCTTCAAGGGTCTAGCGGGGGGAAGAGAGACCCAGTACTTC
CDR3: CASSFKGLAGGRETQYF

D: TRBD1
size: -
V: TRBV6-5
J: TRBJ2-7
DNA: TGTGCCAGCAGAAATACAGGGGGGATCCACGAGCAGTACTTC
CDR3: CASRNTGGIHEQYF

D: -
size: few
V: TRBV11-3
J: TRBJ2-2
DNA: TGTGCCAGCAGCTGGGGACTTATGAACACCGGGGAGCTGTTTTTT
CDR3: CASSWGLMNTGELFF

D: -
size: few
V: TRBV2
J: TRBJ1-2
DNA: TGTGCCAGCAGGGCTACTACAGGAAAAGGTGGATTC
CDR3: CASRATTGKGGF

D: -
size: -
V: TRBV21-1
J: TRBJ1-5
DNA: -
CDR3: CASTPFGTGAYQPQHF

D: TRBD1
size: -
V: TRBV28
J: TRBJ1-5
DNA: TGTGCCAGCAGACTAAGACCGACAGGGGCTTATCAGCCCCAGCATTTT
CDR3: CASRLRPTGAYQPQHF

D: -
size: -
V: TRBV11-2
J: TRBJ1-6
DNA: TGTGCCAGCAGCTTAGGGTCCCTTGTTCCCCAGGTCCTCCACTTT
CDR3: CASSLGSLVPQVLHF

D: -
size: -
V: TRBV10-3
J: TRBJ2-5
DNA: TGTGCCATCAGTGACAGGGGTCGGTACCAAGAGACCCAGTACTTC
CDR3: CAISDRGRYQETQYF

D: -
size: -
V: TRBV4-2
J: TRBJ2-6
DNA: TGTGCCAGCAGCCAAGATTCGGCGGGGATTGGGGCCAACGTCCTGACTTTC
CDR3: CASSQDSAGIGANVLTF

D: TRBD1
size: -
V: TRBV6-5
J: TRBJ2-7
DNA: TGTGCCAGCAGTCCCATAGGACAGGCGTCGTACGAGCAGTACTTC
CDR3: CASSPIGQASYEQYF

D: TRBD1
size: -
V: TRBV27
J: TRBJ1-2
DNA: TGTGCCAGCAGTTTATCGGGACAGGGGTACTATGGCTACACCTTC
CDR3: CASSLSGQGYYGYTF

D: -
size: -
V: TRBV4-2
J: TRBJ2-1
DNA: TGTGCCAGCAGCCCTGCTCGGGCGGGCAATGAGCAGTTCTTC
CDR3: CASSPARAGNEQFF

D: TRBD2
size: -
V: TRBV27
J: TRBJ2-1
DNA: TGTGCCAGCAACCCGGGGGGGAGCTACTCCTACAATGAGCAGTTCTTC
CDR3: CASNPGGSYSYNEQFF

D: TRBD1
size: -
V: TRBV5-6
J: TRBJ1-2
DNA: TGTGCCAGCAGCTTGGAGTTAGGGGGCAACTATGGCTACACCTTC
CDR3: CASSLELGGNYGYTF

D: -
size: many
V: TRBV7-9
J: TRBJ1-6
DNA: TGTGCCAGCAGCCCGGACAGCAGCTCCTATAATTCACCCCTCCACTTT
CDR3: CASSPDSSSYNSPLHF

D: -
size: -
V: TRBV14
J: TRBJ2-6
DNA: TGTGCCAGCAGCCGGGCGAGGGCCAACGTCCTGACTTTC
CDR3: CASSRARANVLTF

D: -
size: -
V: TRBV7-9
J: TRBJ2-1
DNA: TGTGCCAGCAGCTTCCCCGTCGGTGGTGAGGAGCAGTTCTTC
CDR3: CASSFPVGGEEQFF

D: -
size: -
V: TRBV3-1/TRBV3-2
J: TRBJ2-5
DNA: TGTGCCAGCATGCGGGGGCGCCTACAAGAGACCCAGTACTTC
CDR3: CASMRGRLQETQYF

D: TRBD2
size: -
V: TRBV3-1/TRBV3-2
J: TRBJ2-2
DNA: TGTGCCAGCAGCTATCTCTCAGCGGGGCCCACCGGGGAGCTGTTTTTT
CDR3: CASSYLSAGPTGELFF

D: -
size: -
V: TRBV12-2
J: TRBJ1-1
DNA: TGTGCAAGTCGCTTAGCGACAGGGGCGGACACTGAAGCTTTCTTT
CDR3: CASRLATGADTEAFF

D: TRBD2
size: -
V: TRBV5-1
J: TRBJ2-4
DNA: TGCGCCAGCAGCTCTGGGACTAGCGGGGGGTACATTCAGTACTTC
CDR3: CASSSGTSGGYIQYF

D: -
size: -
V: TRBV27
J: TRBJ2-5
DNA: TGTGCCAGCAGTTTTGGCGGGGCTCCTAAAGAGACCCAGTACTTC
CDR3: CASSFGGAPKETQYF

D: -
size: few
V: TRBV24-1
J: TRBJ1-1
DNA: TGTGCCACCAGTGATTCCAAACTGAGGCCTGGGGAGGTTCGGAACACTGAAGCTTTCTTT
CDR3: CATSDSKLRPGEVRNTEAFF

D: -
size: -
V: TRBV20-1
J: TRBJ1-5
DNA: TGCAGTGCTAGTGGGGAGTCGGCGATTAGCAATCAGCCCCAGCATTTT
CDR3: CSASGESAISNQPQHF